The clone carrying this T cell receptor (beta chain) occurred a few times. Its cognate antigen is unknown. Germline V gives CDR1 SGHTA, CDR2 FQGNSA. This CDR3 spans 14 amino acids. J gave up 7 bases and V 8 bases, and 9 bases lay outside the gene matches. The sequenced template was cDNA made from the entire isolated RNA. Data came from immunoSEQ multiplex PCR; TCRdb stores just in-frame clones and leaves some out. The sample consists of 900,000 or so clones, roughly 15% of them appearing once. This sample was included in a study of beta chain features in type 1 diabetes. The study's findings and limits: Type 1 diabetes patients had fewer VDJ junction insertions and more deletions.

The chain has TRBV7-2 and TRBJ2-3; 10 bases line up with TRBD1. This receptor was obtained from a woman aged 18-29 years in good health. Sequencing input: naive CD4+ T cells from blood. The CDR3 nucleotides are TGTGCCAGCTCTGGACAGGGGGGCACGTATACGCAGTATTTT. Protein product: CASSGQGGTYTQYF. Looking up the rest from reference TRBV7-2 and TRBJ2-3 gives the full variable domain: GAGVSQSPSNKVTEKGKDVELRCDPISGHTALYWYRQSLGQGLEFLIYFQGNSAPDKSGLPSDRFSAERTGGSVSTLTIQRTQQEDSAVYLCASSGQGGTYTQYFGPGTRLTVL.